The rows below give T cell receptor beta chains drawn from one sample of a study of cytomegalovirus exposure and HLA in healthy donors. Libraries were prepared by immunoSEQ multiplex PCR; TCRdb keeps only in-frame clonotypes and omits some of them. The table shows around 130,000 clones, with 80% occurring only once. The sample was PBMCs. Source of these receptors: a man under 40 in good health and CMV-seronegative. The CDR3 runs from the conserved cysteine through the conserved F or W. A D gene is named only where the DNA matches it firmly. The size entry is marked missing in some rows and otherwise reads once, few, many or a size class.

v_gene: TRBV19
abundance: .
d_gene: TRBD2
j_gene: TRBJ2-5
len: 15
CDR3nt: TGTGCCAGTAGTAGTAGCGGGTCGGGTCGGGAGACCCAGTACTTC
CDR3aa: CASSSSGSGRETQYF

v_gene: TRBV11-2
abundance: .
d_gene: TRBD2
j_gene: TRBJ2-5
len: 16
CDR3nt: TGTGCCAGCAGCTTCGCCGGGACTAGCGCCCAAGAGACCCAGTACTTC
CDR3aa: CASSFAGTSAQETQYF

v_gene: TRBV27
abundance: .
d_gene: .
j_gene: TRBJ2-7
len: 13
CDR3nt: TGTGCCAGCAGTTTTAGCAGCTCCTACGAGCAGTACTTC
CDR3aa: CASSFSSSYEQYF

v_gene: TRBV7-2
abundance: .
d_gene: TRBD2
j_gene: TRBJ2-7
len: 15
CDR3nt: TGTGCCAGCAGCCCGGGGACTAGCGGTACCTACGAGCAGTACTTC
CDR3aa: CASSPGTSGTYEQYF

v_gene: TRBV29-1
abundance: .
d_gene: .
j_gene: TRBJ2-3
len: 14
CDR3nt: TGCAGCGTTGAAGGCCCAACCGGGGCAGATACGCAGTATTTT
CDR3aa: CSVEGPTGADTQYF

v_gene: TRBV10-3
abundance: .
d_gene: .
j_gene: TRBJ2-7
len: 15
CDR3nt: TGTGCCATCAGTGAGTCGGAAAGCGGGTCCTACGAGCAGTACTTC
CDR3aa: CAISESESGSYEQYF

v_gene: TRBV6-5
abundance: .
d_gene: TRBD2
j_gene: TRBJ2-1
len: 14
CDR3nt: TGTGCCAGCAAACCCGGGACTAGCGGGACGGAGCAGTTCTTC
CDR3aa: CASKPGTSGTEQFF

v_gene: TRBV29-1
abundance: .
d_gene: .
j_gene: TRBJ1-1
len: 13
CDR3nt: TGCAGCGTTGTCGGAGGGCGGGGCACTGAAGCTTTCTTT
CDR3aa: CSVVGGRGTEAFF

v_gene: TRBV7-9
abundance: .
d_gene: TRBD1
j_gene: TRBJ2-7
len: 14
CDR3nt: TGTGCCAGCAGCCCACGGGACAGGGTCCGCGAGCAGTACTTC
CDR3aa: CASSPRDRVREQYF

v_gene: TRBV7-9
abundance: .
d_gene: .
j_gene: TRBJ1-1
len: 10
CDR3nt: TGTGCCAGCAGCCGGACAGAAGCTTTCTTT
CDR3aa: CASSRTEAFF

v_gene: TRBV19
abundance: .
d_gene: .
j_gene: TRBJ1-1
len: 14
CDR3nt: TGTGCCAGTAGCGAATGGAGTTCGAACACTGAAGCTTTCTTT
CDR3aa: CASSEWSSNTEAFF

v_gene: TRBV27
abundance: .
d_gene: TRBD2
j_gene: TRBJ2-1
len: 16
CDR3nt: TGTGCCAGCAGTTTATTACTAGCGGCAGGGGCCAATGAGCAGTTCTTC
CDR3aa: CASSLLLAAGANEQFF

v_gene: TRBV5-4
abundance: .
d_gene: TRBD1
j_gene: TRBJ1-3
len: 17
CDR3nt: TGTGCCAGCAGCCCGGGACCGGACAGGGACCTTGGAAACACCATATATTTT
CDR3aa: CASSPGPDRDLGNTIYF

v_gene: TRBV11-3
abundance: .
d_gene: TRBD1
j_gene: TRBJ2-7
len: 15
CDR3nt: TGTGCCAGCAGCCCCCGCCGGACAGGGCCCTACGAGCAGTACTTC
CDR3aa: CASSPRRTGPYEQYF

v_gene: TRBV28
abundance: few
d_gene: .
j_gene: TRBJ2-3
len: 13
CDR3nt: TGTGCCAGCAGTTTATCAGGGGCAGATACGCAGTATTTT
CDR3aa: CASSLSGADTQYF

v_gene: TRBV19
abundance: few
d_gene: .
j_gene: TRBJ2-7
len: 12
CDR3nt: TGTGCCAGTAGTTTGGACTACTACGAGCAGTACTTC
CDR3aa: CASSLDYYEQYF

v_gene: TRBV18
abundance: .
d_gene: TRBD1
j_gene: TRBJ2-7
len: 15
CDR3nt: TGTGCCAGCTCACCCCCTAGAGGGGGCGCGGCCGAGCAGTACTTC
CDR3aa: CASSPPRGGAAEQYF

v_gene: TRBV7-7
abundance: .
d_gene: .
j_gene: TRBJ2-1
len: 13
CDR3nt: TGTGCCAGCAGCTTCGGGGTGCAGAATGAGCAGTTCTTC
CDR3aa: CASSFGVQNEQFF

v_gene: TRBV21-1
abundance: .
d_gene: .
j_gene: TRBJ1-1
len: 15
CDR3nt: TGTGCCAGCAGCAAAGTAGCGGATCGGCGCACTGAAGCTTTCTTT
CDR3aa: CASSKVADRRTEAFF

v_gene: TRBV4-1
abundance: once
d_gene: TRBD2
j_gene: TRBJ2-5
len: 16
CDR3nt: TGCGCCAGCAGCCAAGATGGGCTAGCGGACCAAGAGACCCAGTACTTC
CDR3aa: CASSQDGLADQETQYF

v_gene: TRBV7-2
abundance: once
d_gene: .
j_gene: TRBJ2-7
len: 12
CDR3nt: TGTGCCAGCAGCGGGGACTTCTACGAGCAGTACTTC
CDR3aa: CASSGDFYEQYF

v_gene: TRBV5-1
abundance: .
d_gene: .
j_gene: TRBJ1-2
len: 14
CDR3nt: TGCGCCAGCAGCTTGGAAACGGCTAACTATGGCTACACCTTC
CDR3aa: CASSLETANYGYTF